Each of the 29 T cell receptor beta chains below was sequenced from the same sample in a study of blood T cell repertoires in COVID-19. The data were produced by immunoSEQ multiplex PCR, yet TCRdb's version contains in-frame clones alone and is incomplete. Here the sample spans some 130,000 clones, around 87% being singletons. Material for sequencing was peripheral blood. Source of these receptors: a man aged 50-59 years with active COVID-19.

This chain connects TRBV4-2 to TRBJ2-2; 7 bases line up with TRBD2. Germline CDR1 LGHNA, CDR2 YNFKEQ. J gave up 2 bases and V 4 bases, and 1 base lay outside the gene matches. The CDR3 extends over 14 amino acids. CDR3 region: CASSRGGNTGELFF. The DNA for the CDR3 is TGTGCCAGCAGCCGCGGGGGTAACACCGGGGAGCTGTTTTTT.

Concerning this clone itself: Other DNA sequences in the same sample also yield this CDR3. This sequence joins TRBV9 and TRBJ2-5; 7 bases are shared with TRBD2. The ends lost 0 bases at V and 4 bases at J; junction bases unmatched: 6. CDR3 length: 15 amino acids. Germline CDR1 and CDR2: SGDLS and YYNGEE. The CDR3 DNA reads as TGTGCCAGCAGCGTAGAAGGGCGGGGGAGAGAGACCCAGTACTTC. As protein: CASSVEGRGRETQYF.

The V and J genes are TRBV6-1 and TRBJ2-7; 11 bases agree with TRBD2. The germline V gene encodes CDR1 MNHNS and CDR2 SASEGT. J lost 2 bases, V lost 4 bases, and 1 base had no gene match. CDR3 size: 14 residues. The CDR3 spells CASSVAGGTYEQYF. The CDR3 DNA is TGTGCCAGCAGTGTAGCGGGGGGGACCTACGAGCAGTACTTC.

CDR3 protein: CASSLLAGGSSTDTQYF. In DNA, the CDR3 is TGTGCCAGCAGCCTACTAGCGGGGGGCTCTAGCACAGATACGCAGTATTTT. This chain connects TRBV7-8 to TRBJ2-3, with 12 positions matching TRBD2. V was pared by 5 bases and J by 0 bases, with 6 bases of the junction left unmatched. This CDR3 comprises 17 residues. Germline V gene sequence: CDR1 SGHVS, CDR2 FQNEAQ.

This chain joins TRBV19 and TRBJ2-3, with a weak D call TRBD2 (6 bases). V lost 9 bases and J lost 1, with 20 bases in between. This CDR3 is built from 16 residues. The germline CDR1 and CDR2 sequences are LNHDA and SQIVND (reference sequence). The CDR3 nucleotides read TGTGCCAGCTCTTGGGGGGTCGGGACGGGCACAGATACGCAGTATTTT. This sequence encodes CASSWGVGTGTDTQYF.

The DNA of the CDR3 is TGTGCCAGTGGGGGGTGGAAGAACACCGGGGAGCTGTTTTTT. Translating it yields CASGGWKNTGELFF. The chain has TRBV7-9 and TRBJ2-2, with D possibly TRBD2 on 6 matching bases. Looked up from germline, CDR1 is SEHNR and CDR2 is FQNEAQ (reference sequence). Trimming cost V 9 bases and J 1 base, with 12 bases left between them. The CDR3 has 14 amino acids.

This chain links TRBV6-5 with TRBJ1-1; D not resolved. The CDR3 is 12 amino acids. The germline gives CDR1 MNHEY, CDR2 SVGAGI. V gave up 7 bases and J gave up 7 bases, with 13 bases separating them. This CDR3 reads CASTPLPSEAFF. DNA of the CDR3: TGTGCCAGCACGCCTCTCCCCAGTGAAGCTTTCTTT.

V is TRBV3-1 (or the pseudogene TRBV3-2) and J is TRBJ1-1; D remains ambiguous. Germline V gene lookup returns CDR1 LGHDT and CDR2 YNNKEL (reference sequence). V lost 4 bases, J lost 4 bases, and 16 bases lay in between. This CDR3 region has 15 residues. The CDR3: CASSPLGVRGTEAFF. The CDR3 nucleotides are TGTGCCAGCAGCCCACTCGGGGTCCGGGGCACTGAAGCTTTCTTT.

The chain combines TRBV9 with TRBJ2-5, with a weak D call TRBD1 (6 bases). The CDR3 contains 13 residues. V lost 0 bases to trimming and J lost 9 bases, with 12 bases between them. Germline V gives CDR1 SGDLS, CDR2 YYNGEE. Here the CDR3 DNA reads TGTGCCAGCAGCGTAGAGACAGGTGGGGCCCAGTACTTC. Its translation is CASSVETGGAQYF.

V is TRBV2 and J is TRBJ1-1; 10 bases align to TRBD1. The CDR3 runs to 14 residues. Germline CDR1 reads SNHLY; CDR2 reads FYNNEI. J lost 4 bases, V lost 4 bases, and 3 bases had no gene match. CDR3 nucleotide sequence: TGTGCCAGCAGTGGTCGGGACAGGGGCACTGAAGCTTTCTTT. It yields the protein CASSGRDRGTEAFF.

The chain links TRBV4-1 to TRBJ2-3; a possible D gene is TRBD2 (5 bases). V was shortened by 3 bases and J by 6 bases, with 10 bases between the two germline ends. From germline, CDR1 is MGHRA and CDR2 YSYEKL. The length of the CDR3 is 13 residues. CDR3 in DNA: TGCGCCAGCAGCCAGCAACTAGAGGATACGCAGTATTTT. Amino acids: CASSQQLEDTQYF.

This clone was counted many times. The junction and the germline gene differ at one end; a read error may be behind it. The chain links TRBV7-9 to TRBJ2-3; 12 bases fit TRBD2. The CDR3 totals 15 residues. Germline V lookup: CDR1 SEHNR, CDR2 FQNEAQ (reference sequence). The CDR3 spells CASSLAGGHRDTQYF. Written as DNA, the CDR3 is TGTGCCAGCAGCCTAGCGGGGGGGCATCGAGATACGCAGTATTTT.

The rearrangement links TRBV5-4 to TRBJ1-5; D uncertain. Germline V gene data show CDR1 as SGHNT and CDR2 as YYREEE (reference sequence). V lost 1 base and J 5 bases, leaving 4 bases between the germline ends. CDR3 length: 12 residues. This CDR3 reads CASSLPDQPQHF. The CDR3 DNA reads as TGTGCCAGCAGCTTGCCCGATCAGCCCCAGCATTTT. Full variable domain (remainder filled in from reference TRBV5-4 and TRBJ1-5): ETGVTQSPTHLIKTRGQQVTLRCSSQSGHNTVSWYQQALGQGPQFIFQYYREEENGRGNFPPRFSGLQFPNYSSELNVNALELDDSALYLCASSLPDQPQHFGDGTRLSIL.

The chain carries TRBV28 and TRBJ1-1; 7 nucleotides match TRBD1. There are 16 residues in the CDR3. Germline V gene lookup returns CDR1 MDHEN and CDR2 SYDVKM. V was clipped by 6 bases and J by 4 bases; unmatched bases: 14. The CDR3 nucleotides are TGTGCCAGCAGCACCGTGGGGACAGCGAGAATCACTGAAGCTTTCTTT. It codes for CASSTVGTARITEAFF. Variable domain in full (rest from reference TRBV28 and TRBJ1-1): DVKVTQSSRYLVKRTGEKVFLECVQDMDHENMFWYRQDPGLGLRLIYFSYDVKMKEKGDIPEGYSVSREKKERFSLILESASTNQTSMYLCASSTVGTARITEAFFGQGTRLTVV.

V and J are TRBV6-1 and TRBJ2-3, with D uncertain. CDR1 is MNHNS and CDR2 is SASEGT in the germline V gene. This CDR3 is 13 amino acids long. V lost 0 bases, J lost 6 bases, and 7 bases lay in between. The CDR3 bases are TGTGCCAGCAGTGAAGCCAAGAGGGATACGCAGTATTTT. It encodes CASSEAKRDTQYF.

The chain joins TRBV19 to TRBJ1-1, with a weak D call TRBD1 (5 bases). The germline V gene has CDR1 LNHDA and CDR2 SQIVND (reference sequence). The CDR3 is 13 residues long. The V end was cut by 3 bases, the J end by 7 bases, with 12 bases between. The DNA for the CDR3 is TGTGCCAGTAGTATTGGGGGGATTGGTGAAGCTTTCTTT. Its protein product is CASSIGGIGEAFF.

This clone was detected only a few times. The same CDR3 is also encoded by other DNA sequences in this sample. The rearrangement joins TRBV18 to TRBJ2-7; perhaps TRBD2 as D (6 bases). Germline V gene sequence: CDR1 KGHSH, CDR2 LQKENI. The germline V and J ends were trimmed by 3 bases and 6 bases, with 9 bases remaining between them. This CDR3 is 12 amino acids long. CDR3 bases: TGTGCCAGCTCACCTGGGACTGTCGAGCAGTACTTC. The encoded protein is CASSPGTVEQYF.

V and J are TRBV27 and TRBJ2-7, with D unclear. CDR1 is MNHEY, CDR2 SMNVEV, per germline (reference sequence). The CDR3 runs 13 residues. Trimming stripped 2 bases from V and 4 bases from J, with 9 bases between. The CDR3 DNA is TGTGCCAGCAGTTTAACCCCAGGTTACGAGCAGTACTTC. As protein: CASSLTPGYEQYF.

The chain has TRBV5-1 and TRBJ1-1; TRBD1 is a possible D gene (5 bases). Germline CDR1 is SGHRS and CDR2 is YFSETQ. Trimming shortened V by 0 bases and J by 0 bases, and 15 bases separated the two germline ends. The CDR3 consists of 17 residues. The CDR3 spells CASSLGGRVLMNTEAFF. CDR3 coding DNA: TGCGCCAGCAGCTTGGGAGGCAGGGTACTAATGAACACTGAAGCTTTCTTT.

V and J are TRBV6-6 and TRBJ1-2; 7 nucleotides align to TRBD1. CDR1 and CDR2 (germline): MNHNY, SVGAGI (reference sequence). The trim removed 4 bases at V and 8 bases at J, leaving 7 bases unmatched. The CDR3 has 13 amino acids. Here the CDR3 reads CASSSMTGNGYTF. CDR3 coding DNA: TGTGCCAGCAGTTCGATGACAGGGAACGGCTACACCTTC.

The rearrangement uses TRBV6-2 or TRBV6-3 and TRBJ2-4; D is perhaps TRBD1 (6 bases). The CDR3 has 12 residues. Per germline, CDR1 MNHEY and CDR2 SVGEGT. V shed 5 bases and J shed 6 bases, with 8 bases lying between them. CDR3 sequence (DNA): TGTGCCAGCAGTCAGACAGGAAACATTCAGTACTTC. Protein sequence: CASSQTGNIQYF.

As regards this clone: At one end, the junction sequence differs from germline, possibly due to a read error. V gene TRBV4-1 combines with J gene TRBJ2-7; 9 positions match TRBD1. Germline V gives CDR1 MGHRA, CDR2 YSYEKL. The CDR3 spans 12 residues. The CDR3 reads CASSQSRDRVNF. CDR3 DNA sequence: TGCGCCAGCAGCCAATCTCGGGACAGGGTGAACTTC.

The rearrangement joins TRBV6-5 to TRBJ2-2; 8 nucleotides line up with TRBD1. The germline gives CDR1 MNHEY, CDR2 SVGAGI. The CDR3 length is 16 residues. V was clipped by 0 bases and J by 3 bases; unmatched bases: 3. DNA for the CDR3: TGTGCCAGCAGTTACTCGGACAGGGCGGACACCGGGGAGCTGTTTTTT. This sequence encodes CASSYSDRADTGELFF.

This chain connects TRBV10-3 to TRBJ2-1; D gene unclear. V lost 10 bases to trimming and J lost 4 bases, with 17 bases between them. Looked up from germline, CDR1 is ENHRY and CDR2 is SYGVKD. The CDR3 runs to 14 residues. CDR3 loop: CATDPSPGYNEQFF. DNA for the CDR3: TGTGCCACCGACCCTAGTCCGGGTTACAATGAGCAGTTCTTC.

The V call is TRBV29-1, the J call TRBJ2-7, with a possible D match to TRBD2 (6 bases). Germline CDR1 is SQVTM and CDR2 is ANQGSEA. Deletions cut 4 bases from V and 0 bases from J, with 13 bases between. The CDR3 runs to 14 residues. The CDR3 loop is CSVGSGYSSYEQYF. The DNA for the CDR3 is TGCAGCGTTGGGAGCGGGTATAGCTCCTACGAGCAGTACTTC.

V usage is TRBV7-2 and J usage is TRBJ2-1; D is possibly TRBD1 (6 bases). The germline V gene has CDR1 SGHTA and CDR2 FQGNSA. The CDR3 spans 15 residues. With 3 bases removed from V and 3 bases from J, the gap between germline ends came to 12 bases. The CDR3 sequence: CASSLSRGNYNEQFF. CDR3 DNA sequence: TGTGCCAGCAGCTTGAGCAGGGGCAACTACAATGAGCAGTTCTTC.

The genes are TRBV15 and TRBJ2-5; a weak D match, TRBD1 (6 bases). CDR1 is LNHNV and CDR2 is YYDKDF in the germline V gene (reference sequence). With 4 bases removed from V and 1 base from J, the gap between germline ends came to 10 bases. The CDR3 extends over 14 amino acids. CDR3 sequence (DNA): TGTGCCACCAGCATGGACAGAAGCCAAGAGACCCAGTACTTC. It yields the protein CATSMDRSQETQYF.

The chain employs TRBV5-1 and TRBJ1-4; the match to TRBD1 covers 7 bases. Trimming cost V 0 bases and J 8 bases; bases outside gene matches: 10. Germline-derived CDR1 and CDR2 are SGHRS and YFSETQ. There are 16 residues in the CDR3. This CDR3 is CASSLGPQGPSEKLFF. CDR3 in DNA: TGCGCCAGCAGCTTGGGGCCACAGGGGCCCTCAGAAAAACTGTTTTTT.

This chain connects TRBV10-3 to TRBJ2-3; 7 bases fit TRBD2. The CDR3 is 15 amino acids. Germline V CDR1 and CDR2: ENHRY, SYGVKD. V lost 5 bases, J lost 2 bases, and 7 bases stayed unmatched. This CDR3 is CAISPGLQPTDTQYF. In nucleotides, the CDR3 is TGTGCCATCAGTCCGGGACTACAACCCACAGATACGCAGTATTTT.